The present T cell receptor beta chain was sequenced within a study of beta chain features in type 1 diabetes. About the research overall: Analysis included roughly 100 million sorted cells drawn from all samples.

Study-level findings and limits: Type 1 diabetes patients showed fewer insertions and more deletions at VDJ junctions. For patients and controls alike, PCR might favor shorter templates to the same degree. Small HLA sub-analyses could not settle whether HLA shapes TCRB rearrangement.

This clone has only a few counts. The antigen remains undetermined. Sequencing targeted expressed TCRB transcripts, as all isolated RNA had been reverse transcribed. Libraries were prepared by immunoSEQ multiplex PCR; TCRdb keeps only in-frame clonotypes and omits some of them. Of a few hundred thousand clones in the sample, about 15% are singletons; the top ten hold 0.03% to 0.04%. The CDR3 length is 13 residues. The J segment lost 6 bases and the V segment lost 4 bases, leaving 2 bases of the junction unmatched. Germline V gene lookup returns CDR1 SQVTM and CDR2 ANQGSEA. Sequencing used naive CD4+ T cells from blood. The chain combines TRBV29-1 with TRBJ1-5; TRBD1 matches 11 bases. The sequence was obtained from a man aged 25-40 years in good health. CDR3 nucleotide sequence: TGCAGCGTTGGGGACAGGGGGGCTCAGCCCCAGCATTTT. It yields the protein CSVGDRGAQPQHF.